This T cell receptor beta chain was captured by sequencing in a study of blood T cell repertoires in COVID-19. The CDR3 is made up of 14 amino acids. V shed 7 bases, J shed 5 bases, and the junction held 9 bases outside the gene matches. Germline-derived CDR1 and CDR2 are SGHAT and FQNNGV. Source study methods: Amplification of reference gene primers was used by the study to estimate nucleated cell counts. The assay was immunoSEQ multiplex PCR, and TCRdb's table has in-frame clones only and misses some. D and trimming come from the DNA, and the V and J calls and clone size come from that table. The data contain 120,000 to 150,000 clones, 70% to 90% of them seen just once; the ten biggest clones take up around 2.5%.

This receptor was taken from a human donor with acute or convalescent COVID-19. The donor label of this sample is uncertain. The chain joins TRBV11-2 to TRBJ2-5; TRBD2 matches at 8 bases. Specimen: peripheral blood. CDR3 residues: CASIRGGISETQYF. CDR3 in DNA: TGTGCCAGCATCCGGGGGGGGATAAGCGAGACCCAGTACTTC.